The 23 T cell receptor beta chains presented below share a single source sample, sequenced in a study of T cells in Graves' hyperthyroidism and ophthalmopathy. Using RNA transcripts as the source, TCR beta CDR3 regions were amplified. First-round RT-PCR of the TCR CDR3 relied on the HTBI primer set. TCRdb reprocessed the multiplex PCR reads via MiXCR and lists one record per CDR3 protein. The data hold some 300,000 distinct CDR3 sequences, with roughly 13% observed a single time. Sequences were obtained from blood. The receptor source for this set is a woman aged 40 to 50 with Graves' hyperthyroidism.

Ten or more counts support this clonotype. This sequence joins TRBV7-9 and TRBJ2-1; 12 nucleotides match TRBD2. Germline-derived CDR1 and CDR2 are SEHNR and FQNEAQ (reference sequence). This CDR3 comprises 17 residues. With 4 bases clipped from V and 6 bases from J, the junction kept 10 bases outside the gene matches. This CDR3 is CASSSSWTSGIFNEQFF. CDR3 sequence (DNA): TGTGCCAGCAGCTCCTCTTGGACTAGCGGGATATTCAATGAGCAGTTCTTC. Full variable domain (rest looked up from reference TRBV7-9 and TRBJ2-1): DTGVSQNPRHKITKRGQNVTFRCDPISEHNRLYWYRQTLGQGPEFLTYFQNEAQLEKSRLLSDRFSAERPKGSFSTLEIQRTEQGDSAMYLCASSSSWTSGIFNEQFFGPGTRLTVL.

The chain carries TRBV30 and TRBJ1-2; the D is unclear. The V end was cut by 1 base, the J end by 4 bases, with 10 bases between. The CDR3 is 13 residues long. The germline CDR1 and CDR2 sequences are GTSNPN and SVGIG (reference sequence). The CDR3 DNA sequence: TGTGCCTGGAGTGAATCATACGGCTATGGCTACACCTTC. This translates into CAWSESYGYGYTF.

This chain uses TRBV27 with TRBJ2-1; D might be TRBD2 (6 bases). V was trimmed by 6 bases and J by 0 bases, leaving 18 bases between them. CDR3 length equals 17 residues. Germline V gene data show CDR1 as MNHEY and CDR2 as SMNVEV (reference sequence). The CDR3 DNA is TGTGCCAGCAGCATTTACACCCAGGACTACTCCTACAATGAGCAGTTCTTC. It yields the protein CASSIYTQDYSYNEQFF.

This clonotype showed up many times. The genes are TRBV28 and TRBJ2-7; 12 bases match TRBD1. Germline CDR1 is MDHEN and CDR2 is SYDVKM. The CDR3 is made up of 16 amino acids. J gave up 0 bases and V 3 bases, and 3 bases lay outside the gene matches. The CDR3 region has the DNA TGTGCCAGCAGTTTTGGGACAGGGGGCTTCTCCTACGAGCAGTACTTC. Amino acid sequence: CASSFGTGGFSYEQYF. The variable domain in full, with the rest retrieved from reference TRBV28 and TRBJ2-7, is DVKVTQSSRYLVKRTGEKVFLECVQDMDHENMFWYRQDPGLGLRLIYFSYDVKMKEKGDIPEGYSVSREKKERFSLILESASTNQTSMYLCASSFGTGGFSYEQYFGPGTRLTVT.

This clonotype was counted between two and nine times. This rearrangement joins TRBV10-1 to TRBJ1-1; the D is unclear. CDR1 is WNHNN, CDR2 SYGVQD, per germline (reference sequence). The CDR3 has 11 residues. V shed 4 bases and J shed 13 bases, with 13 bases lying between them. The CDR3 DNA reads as TGCGCCAGCAGTGCCGTTCACGAGGGTTTCTTT. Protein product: CASSAVHEGFF.

The DNA of the CDR3 is TGTGCCAGTCAGTTCCTTGGGATGAACACTGAAGCTTTCTTT. Translated: CASQFLGMNTEAFF. V and J are TRBV27 and TRBJ1-1, with D unresolved. Germline V gene sequence: CDR1 MNHEY, CDR2 SMNVEV (reference sequence). The CDR3 consists of 14 residues. V was shortened by 9 bases and J by 0 bases, with 14 bases between the two germline ends.

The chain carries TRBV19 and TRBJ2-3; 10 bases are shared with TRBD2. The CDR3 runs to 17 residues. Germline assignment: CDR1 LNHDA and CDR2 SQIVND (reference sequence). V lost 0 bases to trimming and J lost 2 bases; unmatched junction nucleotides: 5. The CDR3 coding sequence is TGTGCCAGTAGTATAGATAAGACTAGCGGGCTCACAGATACGCAGTATTTT. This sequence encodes CASSIDKTSGLTDTQYF.

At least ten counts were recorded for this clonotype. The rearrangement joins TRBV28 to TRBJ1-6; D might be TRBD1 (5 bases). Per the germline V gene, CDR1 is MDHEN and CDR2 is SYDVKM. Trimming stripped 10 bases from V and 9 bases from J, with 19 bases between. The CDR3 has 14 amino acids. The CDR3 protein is CAIKPPGRLSPLHF. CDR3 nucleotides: TGTGCCATCAAACCCCCGGGACGGCTTTCACCCCTCCACTTT.

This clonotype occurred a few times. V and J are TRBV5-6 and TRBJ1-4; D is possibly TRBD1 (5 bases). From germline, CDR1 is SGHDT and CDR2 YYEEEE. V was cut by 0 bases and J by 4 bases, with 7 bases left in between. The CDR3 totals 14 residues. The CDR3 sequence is CASSLGRGNEKLFF. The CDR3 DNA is TGTGCCAGCAGCTTGGGTAGGGGTAATGAAAAACTGTTTTTT.

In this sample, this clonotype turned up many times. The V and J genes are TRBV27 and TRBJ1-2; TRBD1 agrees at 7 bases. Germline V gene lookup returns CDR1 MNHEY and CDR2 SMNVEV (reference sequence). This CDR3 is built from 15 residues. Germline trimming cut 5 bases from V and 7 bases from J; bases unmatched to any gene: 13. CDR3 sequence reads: CASSSDRVQKSGYTF. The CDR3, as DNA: TGTGCCAGCAGTAGCGACAGGGTGCAAAAGAGTGGCTACACCTTC.

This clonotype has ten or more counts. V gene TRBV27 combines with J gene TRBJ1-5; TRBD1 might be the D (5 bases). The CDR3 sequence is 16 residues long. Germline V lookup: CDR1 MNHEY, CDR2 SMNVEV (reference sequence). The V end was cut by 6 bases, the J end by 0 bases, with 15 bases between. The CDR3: CASSRTRGYSNQPQHF. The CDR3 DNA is TGTGCCAGCAGCCGGACACGGGGTTATAGCAATCAGCCCCAGCATTTT.

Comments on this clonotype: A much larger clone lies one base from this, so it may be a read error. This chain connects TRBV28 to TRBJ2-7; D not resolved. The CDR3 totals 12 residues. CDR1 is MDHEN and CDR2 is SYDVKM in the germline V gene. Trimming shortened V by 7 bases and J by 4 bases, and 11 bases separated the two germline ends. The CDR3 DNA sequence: TGTGCCAGCAACAATGGGATGTACGAGCAGTACTTC. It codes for CASNNGMYEQYF.

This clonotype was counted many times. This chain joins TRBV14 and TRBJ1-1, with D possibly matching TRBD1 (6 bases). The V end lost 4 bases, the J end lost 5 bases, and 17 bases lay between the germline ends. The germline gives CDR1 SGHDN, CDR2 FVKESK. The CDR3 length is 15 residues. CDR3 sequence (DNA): TGTGCCAGCAGCCTCCTCCGGGGGGGCCGTACTGAAGCTTTCTTT. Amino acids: CASSLLRGGRTEAFF. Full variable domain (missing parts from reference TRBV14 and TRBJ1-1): EAGVTQFPSHSVIEKGQTVTLRCDPISGHDNLYWYRRVMGKEIKFLLHFVKESKQDESGMPNNRFLAERTGGTYSTLKVQPAELEDSGVYFCASSLLRGGRTEAFFGQGTRLTVV.

CDR3 sequence: CSARDQREVDTQYF. Here the CDR3 DNA reads TGCAGTGCTAGAGACCAGCGGGAGGTTGATACGCAGTATTTT. J is TRBJ2-3 and V is TRBV20-1; 9 nucleotides match TRBD2. The CDR3 consists of 14 residues. V lost 0 bases to trimming and J lost 6 bases; unmatched junction nucleotides: 4. CDR1 and CDR2 (germline): DFQATT, SNEGSKA (reference sequence).

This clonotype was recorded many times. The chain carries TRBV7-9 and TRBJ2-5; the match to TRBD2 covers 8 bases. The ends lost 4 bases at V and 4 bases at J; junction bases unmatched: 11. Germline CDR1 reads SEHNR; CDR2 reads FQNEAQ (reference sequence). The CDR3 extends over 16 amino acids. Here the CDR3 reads CASSSQSGRGGETQYF. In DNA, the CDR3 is TGTGCCAGCAGCTCCCAAAGCGGGAGAGGGGGAGAGACCCAGTACTTC. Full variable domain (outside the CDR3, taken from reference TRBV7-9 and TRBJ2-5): DTGVSQNPRHKITKRGQNVTFRCDPISEHNRLYWYRQTLGQGPEFLTYFQNEAQLEKSRLLSDRFSAERPKGSFSTLEIQRTEQGDSAMYLCASSSQSGRGGETQYFGPGTRLLVL.

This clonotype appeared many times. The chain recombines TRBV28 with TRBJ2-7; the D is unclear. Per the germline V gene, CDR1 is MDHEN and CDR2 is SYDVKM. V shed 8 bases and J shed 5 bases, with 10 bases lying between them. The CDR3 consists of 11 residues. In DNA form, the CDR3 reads TGTGCCAGCGAGACACACCACGAGCAGTACTTC. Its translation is CASETHHEQYF.

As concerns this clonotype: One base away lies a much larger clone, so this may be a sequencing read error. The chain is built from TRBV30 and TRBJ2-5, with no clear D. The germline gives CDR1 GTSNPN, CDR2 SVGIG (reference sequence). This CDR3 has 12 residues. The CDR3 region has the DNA TGTGCCTGGAGTCCTTCTCAAGAGACCCGGTACTTC. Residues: CAWSPSQETRYF.

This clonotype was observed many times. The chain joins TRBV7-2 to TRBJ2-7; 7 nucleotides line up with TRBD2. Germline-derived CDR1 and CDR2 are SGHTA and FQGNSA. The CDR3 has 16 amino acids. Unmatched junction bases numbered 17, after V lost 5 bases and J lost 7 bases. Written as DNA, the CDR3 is TGTGCCAGCAGCCCCCGTACGCGCGGGAGAGGCTCTGAGCAGTACTTC. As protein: CASSPRTRGRGSEQYF.

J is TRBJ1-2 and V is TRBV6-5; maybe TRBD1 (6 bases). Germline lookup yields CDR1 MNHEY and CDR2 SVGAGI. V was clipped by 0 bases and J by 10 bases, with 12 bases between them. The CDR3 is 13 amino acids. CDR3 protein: CASSYSPGADYTF. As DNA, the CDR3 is TGTGCCAGCAGTTACTCGCCGGGGGCTGACTACACCTTC.

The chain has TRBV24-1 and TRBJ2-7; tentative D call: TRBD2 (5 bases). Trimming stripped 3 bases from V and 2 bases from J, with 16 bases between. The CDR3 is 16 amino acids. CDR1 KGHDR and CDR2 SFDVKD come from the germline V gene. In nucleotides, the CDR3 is TGTGCCACCAGTGATCCGCGGGCCGGGAAGACCTACGAGCAGTACTTC. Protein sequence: CATSDPRAGKTYEQYF.

The CDR3 DNA is TGTGCCACCAGTGATCACGGAAATTACGGTATATACGAGCAGTACTTC. This encodes CATSDHGNYGIYEQYF. The chain is built from TRBV24-1 and TRBJ2-7; no reliable D call. The CDR3 loop spans 16 amino acids. V was pared by 3 bases and J by 4 bases, with 18 bases between. Per germline, CDR1 KGHDR and CDR2 SFDVKD.

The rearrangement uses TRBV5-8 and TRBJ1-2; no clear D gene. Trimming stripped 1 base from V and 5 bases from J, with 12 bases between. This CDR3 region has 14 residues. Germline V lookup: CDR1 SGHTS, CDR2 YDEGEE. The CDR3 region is CASSLYGQMYGYTF. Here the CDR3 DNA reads TGTGCCAGCAGCTTGTATGGCCAGATGTATGGCTACACCTTC.

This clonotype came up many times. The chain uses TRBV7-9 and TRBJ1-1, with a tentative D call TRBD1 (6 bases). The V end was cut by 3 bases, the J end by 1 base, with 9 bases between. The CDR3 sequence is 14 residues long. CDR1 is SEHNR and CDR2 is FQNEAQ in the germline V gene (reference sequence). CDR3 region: CASSFRGENTEAFF. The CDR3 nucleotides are TGTGCCAGCAGCTTCAGGGGCGAGAACACTGAAGCTTTCTTT.